The present entry profiles one T cell receptor beta chain with its context. The antigen is undetermined. Naivety among CD8 cells was defined by CD45RO negativity and positive CCR7 selection, thereby excluding terminally differentiated effector memory CD45RA+ cells. Measured with immunoSEQ multiplex PCR; TCRdb has only the in-frame clones, and not every one. The sample has about 580,000 clones, about 98% seen once. These data belong to a study of shared clonotypes between healthy human individuals. Study-level points and caveats: Larger estimated richness was generally seen in naive subsets than in memory subsets. A small donor pool kept down the genetic and exposure-history diversity that was represented.

This TCR was sampled from a man younger than 45 in good health. The specimen sequenced was naive CD8+ T cells sorted from blood.

The CDR3, as DNA: TGTGCCAGTAGTGTTTTTGCAGGCTCCGGTATTGAAGCTTTCTTT. Its translation is CASSVFAGSGIEAFF. The chain joins TRBV19 to TRBJ1-1; D is unresolved. Germline V gene lookup returns CDR1 LNHDA and CDR2 SQIVND (reference sequence). The CDR3 runs to 15 residues. V lost 5 bases and J lost 7, with 20 bases in between.